The next 27 T cell receptor beta chains were all read from a single sample in a study of early T cells in non-severe SARS-CoV-2 infection. TCRdb reprocessed the 5' RACE reads with MiXCR, giving one entry per CDR3 protein. The sample contains fewer than 55,000 distinct CDR3 sequences, about 9.3% of which appear only once. The specimen sequenced was whole blood. All receptors derive from an adult who was a healthcare worker with PCR-confirmed SARS-CoV-2 infection or an uninfected control (not recorded which).

This clonotype came up many times. This chain's CDR3 is CASSVDRTGELFF. CDR3 DNA sequence: TGTGCCAGCAGCGTAGACAGAACCGGGGAGCTGTTTTTT. V usage is TRBV7-2 and J usage is TRBJ2-2, with D possibly matching TRBD1 (5 bases). Germline values: CDR1 SGHTA, CDR2 FQGNSA. V gave up 5 bases and J gave up 5 bases, with 9 bases separating them. CDR3 size: 13 residues.

This clonotype has ten or more counts. This chain uses TRBV11-2 with TRBJ2-4; D possibly corresponds to TRBD1 (5 bases). Deletions cut 3 bases from V and 5 bases from J, with 14 bases between. This CDR3 has 15 residues. Germline CDR1 SGHAT, CDR2 FQNNGV. This chain's CDR3 is CASSLNRFAENIQYF. The CDR3 DNA sequence: TGTGCCAGCAGCTTGAACAGGTTTGCCGAAAACATTCAGTACTTC.

This clonotype has a count of ten or more. The chain combines TRBV19 with TRBJ2-4; TRBD1 might be the D (6 bases). Trimming pared 1 base from V and 7 bases from J, leaving 14 bases between. CDR1 and CDR2 (germline): LNHDA, SQIVND (reference sequence). The CDR3 contains 15 residues. CDR3 bases: TGTGCCAGTAGTATAGTTACAGGGATACAGAACATTCAGTACTTC. Translating gives CASSIVTGIQNIQYF.

This clonotype was picked up a small number of times. The chain uses TRBV7-9 and TRBJ2-5; 12 bases are shared with TRBD2. V lost 8 bases to trimming and J lost 1 base; unmatched junction nucleotides: 5. The germline gives CDR1 SEHNR, CDR2 FQNEAQ (reference sequence). The CDR3 runs 15 residues. CDR3 DNA sequence: TGTGCCAGCGGCGGGACTAGCGGGTTCCAAGAGACCCAGTACTTC. This translates into CASGGTSGFQETQYF. Supplemented by reference TRBV7-9 and TRBJ2-5, the full variable domain reads DTGVSQNPRHKITKRGQNVTFRCDPISEHNRLYWYRQTLGQGPEFLTYFQNEAQLEKSRLLSDRFSAERPKGSFSTLEIQRTEQGDSAMYLCASGGTSGFQETQYFGPGTRLLVL.

This clonotype was recorded once. The chain recombines TRBV7-2 with TRBJ2-3; D is unclear. The germline gives CDR1 SGHTA, CDR2 FQGNSA. The CDR3 extends over 16 amino acids. Trimming pared 2 bases from V and 1 base from J, leaving 13 bases between. Here the CDR3 reads CASSLWVNTGTDTQYF. The CDR3 region has the DNA TGTGCCAGCAGCTTATGGGTCAATACCGGCACAGATACGCAGTATTTT.

This clonotype was counted only a few times. The chain carries TRBV7-2 and TRBJ2-3; D is unclear. Germline lookup yields CDR1 SGHTA and CDR2 FQGNSA. This CDR3 contains 12 residues. Trimming shortened V by 4 bases and J by 6 bases, and 8 bases separated the two germline ends. CDR3 sequence reads: CASSSPRDTQYF. The CDR3 region has the DNA TGTGCCAGCAGCTCCCCGCGGGATACGCAGTATTTT.

This clonotype was seen many times. The chain combines TRBV20-1 with TRBJ2-7, with 8 bases fitting TRBD1. Unmatched junction bases numbered 8, after V lost 4 bases and J lost 6 bases. There are 13 residues in the CDR3. Germline CDR1 DFQATT, CDR2 SNEGSKA (reference sequence). The CDR3 region has the DNA TGCAGTGCTAACCTCCAGGGGACAGGCGAGCAGTACTTC. Its translation: CSANLQGTGEQYF.

The genes are TRBV7-2 and TRBJ1-1; D is unresolved. This CDR3 is 14 amino acids long. CDR1 and CDR2 (germline): SGHTA, FQGNSA. V was pared by 5 bases and J by 1 base, with 11 bases between. Here the CDR3 reads CASSLSHGNTEAFF. The CDR3, as DNA: TGTGCCAGCAGCCTCTCTCATGGGAACACTGAAGCTTTCTTT. Full variable domain (remainder filled in from reference TRBV7-2 and TRBJ1-1): GAGVSQSPSNKVTEKGKDVELRCDPISGHTALYWYRQSLGQGLEFLIYFQGNSAPDKSGLPSDRFSAERTGGSVSTLTIQRTQQEDSAVYLCASSLSHGNTEAFFGQGTRLTVV.

This clonotype was counted many times. J is TRBJ2-1 and V is TRBV10-3; D unclear. Germline V CDR1 and CDR2: ENHRY, SYGVKD. V lost 4 bases to trimming and J lost 10 bases, with 17 bases between them. The CDR3 extends over 14 amino acids. As DNA, the CDR3 is TGTGCCATCAGTGTCCTCGGCCCCTCCGACGAGCAGTTCTTC. Translated, it gives CAISVLGPSDEQFF.

The chain combines TRBV7-2 with TRBJ2-2; D unresolved. The CDR3 runs to 13 residues. Per germline, CDR1 SGHTA and CDR2 FQGNSA. V was pared by 4 bases and J by 7 bases, with 10 bases between. The CDR3 sequence: CASSSRPDGELFF. The CDR3 DNA is TGTGCCAGCAGCTCCCGGCCCGACGGGGAGCTGTTTTTT.

Notes on this clonotype: A single base separates this from a much larger clone, so it may be a read error. The CDR3 here is CASSLDIPDRADGNTIYF. The DNA for the CDR3 is TGTGCCAGCAGCTTAGATATCCCGGACAGGGCTGACGGAAACACCATATATTTT. The chain couples TRBV11-2 to TRBJ1-3, with 8 bases fitting TRBD1. The V and J ends lost 0 bases and 4 bases, in that order; junction bases with no gene match: 11. Per germline, CDR1 SGHAT and CDR2 FQNNGV. CDR3 length: 18 residues.

The chain uses TRBV7-2 and TRBJ2-2; TRBD1 agrees at 11 bases. Germline V gene sequence: CDR1 SGHTA, CDR2 FQGNSA. CDR3 length: 15 amino acids. The J segment lost 4 bases and the V segment lost 4 bases, leaving 2 bases of the junction unmatched. The CDR3 DNA reads TGTGCCAGCAGCTCGGGACAGGGGGGCACCGGGGAGCTGTTTTTT. This gives the protein CASSSGQGGTGELFF.

There are a few counts of this clonotype. This CDR3 is CSADLAARETQYF. CDR3 coding DNA: TGCAGTGCTGACTTAGCGGCTAGGGAGACCCAGTACTTC. The rearrangement uses TRBV20-1 and TRBJ2-5; weak D call: TRBD2 (6 bases). The CDR3 sequence is 13 residues long. Trimming took off 5 bases at V and 5 bases at J, with 15 bases between the two ends. From germline, CDR1 is DFQATT and CDR2 SNEGSKA (reference sequence).

This clonotype has ten or more counts. Its ends do not fully match the called genes, so a read error is possible. The chain couples TRBV6-6 to TRBJ1-3, with 7 bases aligning to TRBD1. The CDR3 covers 15 residues. Germline CDR1 and CDR2: MNHNY and SVGAGI (reference sequence). This CDR3 is CASSYDRASENTIYF. CDR3 bases: TGTGCCAGCAGTTACGACAGGGCGTCTGAAAACACCATATATTTT.

This clonotype was counted ten times or more. The chain uses TRBV29-1 and TRBJ1-2; weak D call: TRBD1 (6 bases). V was clipped by 7 bases and J by 6 bases, with 12 bases between them. Per the germline V gene, CDR1 is SQVTM and CDR2 is ANQGSEA. The CDR3 extends over 11 amino acids. The CDR3: CSGARGDGYTF. The CDR3 DNA reads as TGCAGCGGTGCCAGGGGCGATGGCTACACCTTC. The variable domain in full, with the rest retrieved from reference TRBV29-1 and TRBJ1-2, is SAVISQKPSRDICQRGTSLTIQCQVDSQVTMMFWYRQQPGQSLTLIATANQGSEATYESGFVIDKFPISRPNLTFSTLTVSNMSPEDSSIYLCSGARGDGYTFGSGTRLTVV.

This clonotype was counted many times. The J gene is TRBJ2-3, the V gene TRBV27, with unresolved D. CDR1 MNHEY and CDR2 SMNVEV come from the germline V gene (reference sequence). The CDR3 totals 12 residues. The V and J ends lost 6 bases and 5 bases respectively, with 9 bases between them. In nucleotides, the CDR3 is TGTGCCAGCAGCGGACCGGGAGATACGCAGTATTTT. It translates to CASSGPGDTQYF.

This clonotype has ten or more counts. This chain connects TRBV29-1 to TRBJ2-1, with D unclear. This CDR3 spans 12 amino acids. The V and J ends lost 2 bases and 5 bases respectively, with 7 bases between them. The germline gives CDR1 SQVTM, CDR2 ANQGSEA. This CDR3 is CSVERPDNEQFF. CDR3 DNA: TGCAGCGTTGAAAGACCGGACAATGAGCAGTTCTTC.

This clonotype was seen at least ten times. The chain couples TRBV15 to TRBJ1-2; 8 bases agree with TRBD1. Germline assignment: CDR1 LNHNV and CDR2 YYDKDF (reference sequence). This CDR3 region has 15 residues. The ends lost 0 bases at V and 13 bases at J; junction bases unmatched: 13. CDR3 coding DNA: TGTGCCACCAGCAGAGATCTCCGTCCAGGGGGCGTTTTCACCTTC. Protein sequence: CATSRDLRPGGVFTF.

The chain joins TRBV6-5 to TRBJ1-1; D call uncertain. V lost 7 bases and J lost 2, with 17 bases in between. Germline assignment: CDR1 MNHEY and CDR2 SVGAGI. The CDR3 loop spans 15 amino acids. CDR3 sequence: CASTAPGGPNTEAFF. In DNA form, the CDR3 reads TGTGCCAGCACCGCTCCTGGCGGACCAAACACTGAAGCTTTCTTT.

This clonotype was observed at least ten times. The DNA for the CDR3 is TGTGCCATCAGTGAGTTTAAGTCCGCGGGGGAGCTGTTTTTT. This gives the protein CAISEFKSAGELFF. The chain employs TRBV10-3 and TRBJ2-2; D uncertain. The CDR3 totals 14 residues. The germline V and J ends were trimmed by 1 base and 8 bases, with 11 bases remaining between them. Germline loops: CDR1 ENHRY, CDR2 SYGVKD.

This clonotype was found many times. The chain joins TRBV11-2 to TRBJ1-1; TRBD1 aligns across 7 bases. Germline V gene sequence: CDR1 SGHAT, CDR2 FQNNGV. The CDR3 is made up of 14 amino acids. The J segment lost 3 bases and the V segment lost 5 bases, leaving 6 bases of the junction unmatched. This CDR3 is CASSLRGPDTEAFF. The CDR3, as DNA: TGTGCCAGCAGCCTTAGGGGGCCGGACACTGAAGCTTTCTTT.

There are a few counts of this clonotype. The chain joins TRBV6-5 to TRBJ1-1; weak D call: TRBD1 (6 bases). The CDR3 covers 15 residues. Trimming cost V 6 bases and J 5 bases, with 19 bases left between them. Germline assignment: CDR1 MNHEY and CDR2 SVGAGI. Written as DNA, the CDR3 is TGTGCCAGCAGCCTGGGGGCGGCTTCAGGGACTGAAGCTTTCTTT. Translation: CASSLGAASGTEAFF.

This clonotype has a count of ten or more. The chain links TRBV5-4 to TRBJ2-7; TRBD2 is a possible D gene (5 bases). Germline V CDR1 and CDR2: SGHNT, YYREEE (reference sequence). This CDR3 region has 14 residues. The V gene lost 0 bases and the J gene lost 1 base, with 8 bases spanning the gap. The CDR3 is CASSLDRGSYEQYF. CDR3 nucleotide sequence: TGTGCCAGCAGCTTGGATCGGGGATCCTACGAGCAGTACTTC.

The table lists this clonotype with many counts. The chain carries TRBV3-1 and TRBJ2-7; a possible D gene is TRBD2 (6 bases). The CDR3 length is 15 residues. Germline assignment: CDR1 LGHDT and CDR2 YNNKEL (reference sequence). Trimming removed 0 bases at V and 3 bases at J, with 12 bases between. CDR3 DNA: TGTGCCAGCAGCCAAGATTTAAACGGGGGCTACGAGCAGTACTTC. Translation: CASSQDLNGGYEQYF.

This clonotype has a handful of counts. The gene calls are TRBV5-8 and TRBJ2-1, with 12 bases that match TRBD2. The CDR3 has 17 amino acids. Trimming at V came to 0 bases and at J to 2 bases, leaving 3 bases not matched to a gene. Germline V lookup: CDR1 SGHTS, CDR2 YDEGEE. CDR3 in DNA: TGTGCCAGCAGCTTGGCGACTAGCGGGAGCCCCTACAATGAGCAGTTCTTC. The encoded protein is CASSLATSGSPYNEQFF.

A few counts support this clonotype. A much larger clone differs by one base, so this may be a read error. V and J are TRBV29-1 and TRBJ1-2; 9 bases match TRBD1. CDR1 and CDR2 (germline): SQVTM, ANQGSEA. CDR3 length: 11 residues. The CDR3 loop reads CSVETGGSYAF. CDR3 bases: TGCAGCGTTGAGACAGGGGGGAGCTACGCCTTC. The whole variable domain, filled in from reference TRBV29-1 and TRBJ1-2, reads SAVISQKPSRDICQRGTSLTIQCQVDSQVTMMFWYRQQPGQSLTLIATANQGSEATYESGFVIDKFPISRPNLTFSTLTVSNMSPEDSSIYLCSVETGGSYAFGSGTRLTVV.

This clonotype appeared many times. The V and J genes are TRBV18 and TRBJ2-1; no definite D call. Between the trimmed V and J ends, which lost 0 bases and 0 bases, there was a span of 15 bases. CDR1 KGHSH and CDR2 LQKENI come from the germline V gene. The CDR3 runs 18 residues. CDR3 in DNA: TGTGCCAGCTCACCACCGGTGGGTCAGTGGAGCTCCTACAATGAGCAGTTCTTC. Protein: CASSPPVGQWSSYNEQFF.